The rows below give T cell receptor beta chains drawn from one sample of a study of blood T cell repertoires in COVID-19. The table came from immunoSEQ multiplex PCR; TCRdb's copy has only in-frame clones and leaves some out. The sample records approximately 89,000 clones, 92% being singletons. Sequenced input: peripheral blood. These TCRs come from a woman aged 60-70 years with active COVID-19. CDR3s include the opening cysteine and the closing phenylalanine or tryptophan. The order of the fields is D gene, V gene, J gene, clone size, CDR3 protein, CDR3 DNA. A D gene is named only where the DNA matches it firmly. Expanded clones get a size class; other rows say once, few or many, or leave the size out.

D gene: -; V gene: TRBV7-2; J gene: TRBJ2-2; clone size: -; CDR3 protein: CASSLGRVYTGELFF; CDR3 DNA: TGTGCCAGCAGCTTAGGGCGGGTTTACACCGGGGAGCTGTTTTTT
D gene: TRBD1; V gene: TRBV5-6; J gene: TRBJ1-4; clone size: -; CDR3 protein: CASSRGQGQSGLFF; CDR3 DNA: TGTGCCAGCAGCCGCGGACAGGGACAGAGCGGGCTGTTTTTT
D gene: -; V gene: TRBV7-3; J gene: TRBJ2-3; clone size: -; CDR3 protein: CASKLGASSTDTQYF; CDR3 DNA: TGTGCCAGCAAGTTAGGGGCTTCTAGCACAGATACGCAGTATTTT
D gene: -; V gene: TRBV27; J gene: TRBJ2-2; clone size: once; CDR3 protein: CASSLVRNTGELFF; CDR3 DNA: TGTGCCAGCAGTTTGGTGCGTAACACCGGGGAGCTGTTTTTT
D gene: -; V gene: TRBV6-2/TRBV6-3; J gene: TRBJ1-3; clone size: -; CDR3 protein: CASSYSGDWQSSGNTIYF; CDR3 DNA: TGTGCCAGCAGTTACTCGGGAGACTGGCAGAGCTCTGGAAACACCATATATTTT
D gene: -; V gene: TRBV14; J gene: TRBJ2-2; clone size: once; CDR3 protein: CASSQDLAGWSGELFF; CDR3 DNA: TGTGCCAGCAGCCAAGATTTGGCAGGGTGGTCCGGGGAGCTGTTTTTT
D gene: -; V gene: TRBV6-4; J gene: TRBJ2-7; clone size: -; CDR3 protein: CASSDSVAGSSYEQYF; CDR3 DNA: TGTGCCAGCAGTGACTCTGTTGCGGGAAGCTCCTACGAGCAGTACTTC
D gene: -; V gene: TRBV6-2/TRBV6-3; J gene: TRBJ1-1; clone size: -; CDR3 protein: CASSSPVNTEAFF; CDR3 DNA: TGTGCCAGCAGTTCTCCCGTGAACACTGAAGCTTTCTTT
D gene: -; V gene: TRBV7-8; J gene: TRBJ1-2; clone size: -; CDR3 protein: CASSLGPDYGYTF; CDR3 DNA: TGTGCCAGCAGCTTAGGGCCAGACTATGGCTACACCTTC
D gene: TRBD2; V gene: TRBV5-8; J gene: TRBJ2-3; clone size: -; CDR3 protein: CASSPGLAGPTDTQYF; CDR3 DNA: TGTGCCAGCAGCCCCGGACTAGCGGGGCCCACAGATACGCAGTATTTT
D gene: TRBD2; V gene: TRBV10-3; J gene: TRBJ2-7; clone size: -; CDR3 protein: CAIKVRGLAGSSYEQYF; CDR3 DNA: TGTGCCATCAAAGTACGGGGACTAGCGGGATCCTCCTACGAGCAGTACTTC
D gene: TRBD1; V gene: TRBV28; J gene: TRBJ1-1; clone size: -; CDR3 protein: CASSLGGSFTEAFF; CDR3 DNA: TGTGCCAGCAGTCTAGGGGGCAGCTTCACTGAAGCTTTCTTT
D gene: -; V gene: TRBV7-8; J gene: TRBJ2-1; clone size: -; CDR3 protein: CASSKPGLTTYNEQFF; CDR3 DNA: TGTGCCAGCAGCAAACCGGGACTCACAACCTACAATGAGCAGTTCTTC
D gene: TRBD2; V gene: TRBV24-1; J gene: TRBJ2-1; clone size: -; CDR3 protein: CATSELAGGTYNEQFF; CDR3 DNA: TGTGCCACCAGTGAACTAGCGGGGGGCACCTACAATGAGCAGTTCTTC
D gene: TRBD2; V gene: TRBV9; J gene: TRBJ2-1; clone size: -; CDR3 protein: CASSVALAGGVVF; CDR3 DNA: TGTGCCAGCAGCGTAGCCCTAGCGGGGGGCGTGGTCTTC
D gene: TRBD1; V gene: TRBV28; J gene: TRBJ2-3; clone size: -; CDR3 protein: CASSTGGILTDTQYF; CDR3 DNA: TGTGCCAGCAGTACAGGGGGGATACTTACAGATACGCAGTATTTT
D gene: TRBD1; V gene: TRBV6-5; J gene: TRBJ1-5; clone size: -; CDR3 protein: CASRAGTAGNQPQHF; CDR3 DNA: TGTGCCAGCAGAGCCGGGACAGCGGGCAATCAGCCCCAGCATTTT
D gene: -; V gene: TRBV19; J gene: TRBJ1-5; clone size: -; CDR3 protein: CASTPLADRFNQPQHF; CDR3 DNA: TGTGCCAGTACCCCCTTAGCCGACAGGTTCAATCAGCCCCAGCATTTT
D gene: -; V gene: TRBV14; J gene: TRBJ2-5; clone size: -; CDR3 protein: CASSQWGRVGETQYF; CDR3 DNA: TGTGCCAGCAGCCAATGGGGGCGGGTTGGAGAGACCCAGTACTTC
D gene: TRBD2; V gene: TRBV3-1/TRBV3-2; J gene: TRBJ2-2; clone size: -; CDR3 protein: CASSRRTSGSTGELFF; CDR3 DNA: TGTGCCAGCAGCCGCCGGACTAGCGGAAGCACCGGGGAGCTGTTTTTT
D gene: TRBD1; V gene: TRBV2; J gene: TRBJ2-1; clone size: -; CDR3 protein: CASSWDRAPYGEQFF; CDR3 DNA: TGTGCCAGCAGCTGGGACAGGGCACCCTACGGTGAGCAGTTCTTC
D gene: TRBD1; V gene: TRBV3-1/TRBV3-2; J gene: TRBJ2-1; clone size: once; CDR3 protein: CASSRPGQGSNEQFF; CDR3 DNA: TGTGCCAGCAGCCGCCCGGGACAGGGCAGCAATGAGCAGTTCTTC
D gene: -; V gene: TRBV27; J gene: TRBJ2-1; clone size: -; CDR3 protein: CASSLSDYSYNEQFF; CDR3 DNA: TGTGCCAGCAGTTTATCGGACTACTCCTACAATGAGCAGTTCTTC
D gene: -; V gene: TRBV7-9; J gene: TRBJ1-6; clone size: -; CDR3 protein: CASSLNRQENSPLHF; CDR3 DNA: TGTGCCAGCAGCTTAAATAGACAGGAGAATTCACCCCTCCACTTT
D gene: -; V gene: TRBV18; J gene: TRBJ2-7; clone size: -; CDR3 protein: CASSPPGVSYEQYF; CDR3 DNA: TGTGCCAGCTCACCACCCGGGGTCTCCTACGAGCAGTACTTC
D gene: TRBD2; V gene: TRBV5-8; J gene: TRBJ2-7; clone size: -; CDR3 protein: CASSLTSGIRSYEQYF; CDR3 DNA: TGTGCCAGCAGCTTGACTAGCGGGATTCGCTCCTACGAGCAGTACTTC
D gene: TRBD1; V gene: TRBV5-1; J gene: TRBJ2-1; clone size: -; CDR3 protein: CASSYRQGSSYNEQFF; CDR3 DNA: TGCGCCAGCAGCTACCGACAGGGCAGCTCCTACAATGAGCAGTTCTTC
D gene: -; V gene: TRBV9; J gene: TRBJ1-6; clone size: -; CDR3 protein: CASSAGGIGPPLHF; CDR3 DNA: TGTGCCAGCAGCGCGGGGGGGATTGGGCCACCCCTCCACTTT
D gene: TRBD1; V gene: TRBV7-2; J gene: TRBJ1-5; clone size: once; CDR3 protein: CASGLHGQVNQPQHF; CDR3 DNA: TGTGCCAGCGGCCTTCACGGACAGGTCAATCAGCCCCAGCATTTT
D gene: -; V gene: TRBV5-6; J gene: TRBJ1-1; clone size: -; CDR3 protein: CASSLQGEAFF; CDR3 DNA: TGTGCCAGCAGCTTACAGGGAGAAGCTTTCTTT
D gene: -; V gene: TRBV21-1; J gene: TRBJ2-1; clone size: -; CDR3 protein: CASSKSWNRVGSSYNEQFF; CDR3 DNA: TGTGCCAGCAGCAAAAGTTGGAACAGGGTGGGGAGCTCCTACAATGAGCAGTTCTTC
D gene: -; V gene: TRBV19; J gene: TRBJ1-4; clone size: once; CDR3 protein: CASSIRLGQPRNATNEKLFF; CDR3 DNA: TGTGCCAGTAGTATCCGGCTTGGACAGCCACGAAATGCAACTAATGAAAAACTGTTTTTT
D gene: TRBD2; V gene: TRBV6-5; J gene: TRBJ2-2; clone size: -; CDR3 protein: CASSWTSGYTGELFF; CDR3 DNA: TGTGCCAGCAGTTGGACTAGCGGTTACACCGGGGAGCTGTTTTTT
D gene: TRBD1; V gene: TRBV6-2/TRBV6-3; J gene: TRBJ1-1; clone size: -; CDR3 protein: CASSSDRVLALNTEAFF; CDR3 DNA: TGTGCCAGCAGCTCGGACAGGGTGTTGGCCCTGAACACTGAAGCTTTCTTT
D gene: -; V gene: TRBV6-5; J gene: TRBJ1-3; clone size: -; CDR3 protein: CASQSSGRGGNTIYF; CDR3 DNA: TGTGCCAGCCAATCGTCGGGGCGGGGTGGAAACACCATATATTTT
D gene: -; V gene: TRBV9; J gene: TRBJ1-3; clone size: -; CDR3 protein: CASSVDYDRNTIYF; CDR3 DNA: TGTGCCAGCAGCGTAGACTACGACCGAAACACCATATATTTT
D gene: -; V gene: TRBV30; J gene: TRBJ1-2; clone size: -; CDR3 protein: CAWSAHTGYTF; CDR3 DNA: TGTGCCTGGAGTGCCCACACCGGCTACACCTTC
D gene: -; V gene: TRBV15; J gene: TRBJ1-6; clone size: -; CDR3 protein: CATSREDRVNSPLHF; CDR3 DNA: TGTGCCACCAGCAGAGAGGACAGAGTAAATTCACCCCTCCACTTT
D gene: TRBD1; V gene: TRBV18; J gene: TRBJ1-6; clone size: -; CDR3 protein: CASSRGQGQGSPLHF; CDR3 DNA: TGTGCCAGCTCCCGGGGACAGGGCCAGGGGTCACCCCTCCACTTT
D gene: -; V gene: TRBV6-6; J gene: TRBJ2-1; clone size: -; CDR3 protein: CASTTTGGKAGEQFF; CDR3 DNA: TGTGCCAGCACCACTACCGGCGGTAAAGCGGGTGAGCAGTTCTTC
D gene: TRBD1; V gene: TRBV6-1; J gene: TRBJ1-6; clone size: -; CDR3 protein: CASREGGNAYNSPLHF; CDR3 DNA: TGTGCCAGCAGAGAAGGGGGCAACGCCTATAATTCACCCCTCCACTTT
D gene: -; V gene: TRBV28; J gene: TRBJ2-1; clone size: -; CDR3 protein: CASRSQQDNEQFF; CDR3 DNA: TGTGCCAGCAGGAGCCAGCAGGACAATGAGCAGTTCTTC
D gene: TRBD1; V gene: TRBV28; J gene: TRBJ2-5; clone size: -; CDR3 protein: CASTSDRGFGLETQYF; CDR3 DNA: TGTGCCAGCACCTCCGACAGGGGATTTGGTCTAGAGACCCAGTACTTC
D gene: -; V gene: TRBV28; J gene: TRBJ2-7; clone size: -; CDR3 protein: CASSTTGQPYEQYF; CDR3 DNA: TGTGCCAGCAGCACCACAGGGCAGCCCTACGAGCAGTACTTC
D gene: -; V gene: TRBV7-9; J gene: TRBJ1-1; clone size: -; CDR3 protein: CASSPTGFPEAFF; CDR3 DNA: TGTGCCAGCAGCCCGACAGGTTTCCCTGAAGCTTTCTTT
D gene: -; V gene: TRBV2; J gene: TRBJ2-3; clone size: -; CDR3 protein: CARQGNTDTQYF; CDR3 DNA: TGTGCCAGACAGGGAAACACAGATACGCAGTATTTT
D gene: -; V gene: TRBV20-1; J gene: TRBJ2-5; clone size: -; CDR3 protein: CSASQETQYF; CDR3 DNA: TGCAGTGCTTCTCAAGAGACCCAGTACTTC
D gene: -; V gene: TRBV6-5; J gene: TRBJ1-2; clone size: -; CDR3 protein: CAVQGAIWANYGYTF; CDR3 DNA: TGTGCCGTCCAGGGTGCGATTTGGGCTAACTATGGCTACACCTTC
D gene: TRBD2; V gene: TRBV28; J gene: TRBJ2-6; clone size: -; CDR3 protein: CASRGGSLSGANVLTF; CDR3 DNA: TGTGCCAGCAGGGGAGGGAGCCTCTCTGGGGCCAACGTCCTGACTTTC
D gene: TRBD1; V gene: TRBV5-6; J gene: TRBJ1-1; clone size: -; CDR3 protein: CASSLQGLGTEAFF; CDR3 DNA: TGTGCCAGCAGCCTACAGGGGTTAGGCACTGAAGCTTTCTTT
D gene: -; V gene: TRBV27; J gene: TRBJ1-2; clone size: -; CDR3 protein: CASSVGGVNYGYTF; CDR3 DNA: TGTGCCAGCAGCGTAGGAGGGGTTAACTATGGCTACACCTTC
D gene: -; V gene: TRBV27; J gene: TRBJ2-3; clone size: -; CDR3 protein: CASSLSGRTDTQYF; CDR3 DNA: TGTGCCAGCAGTTTATCTGGGAGGACAGATACGCAGTATTTT
D gene: TRBD2; V gene: TRBV5-1; J gene: TRBJ2-5; clone size: -; CDR3 protein: CASSPQRQLTSGTGTQYF; CDR3 DNA: TGCGCCAGCAGTCCTCAGAGACAGCTGACTAGCGGAACGGGGACCCAGTACTTC
D gene: TRBD1; V gene: TRBV4-1; J gene: TRBJ1-2; clone size: -; CDR3 protein: CASSPASTGGYGYTF; CDR3 DNA: TGCGCCAGCAGCCCCGCTTCGACAGGGGGCTATGGCTACACCTTC
D gene: TRBD1; V gene: TRBV19; J gene: TRBJ1-6; clone size: few; CDR3 protein: CASKGTGLSPLHF; CDR3 DNA: TGTGCCAGTAAAGGGACAGGGCTTTCACCCCTCCACTTT
D gene: -; V gene: TRBV2; J gene: TRBJ2-2; clone size: -; CDR3 protein: CASSTDSVNTGELFF; CDR3 DNA: TGTGCCAGCAGTACGGACAGTGTGAACACCGGGGAGCTGTTTTTT
D gene: -; V gene: TRBV19; J gene: TRBJ2-7; clone size: -; CDR3 protein: CASSIDFSGEQYF; CDR3 DNA: TGTGCCAGTAGTATAGATTTTTCCGGCGAGCAGTACTTC
D gene: TRBD1; V gene: TRBV28; J gene: TRBJ1-5; clone size: -; CDR3 protein: CASSTRQGGNQPQHF; CDR3 DNA: TGTGCCAGCAGCACTCGACAGGGAGGCAATCAGCCCCAGCATTTT
D gene: -; V gene: TRBV28; J gene: TRBJ2-1; clone size: -; CDR3 protein: CASSLPGLALRNEQFF; CDR3 DNA: TGTGCCAGCAGTTTACCCGGCCTAGCGCTGAGGAATGAGCAGTTCTTC